Below are 18 T cell receptor beta chains sequenced from a single sample in a study of shared clonotypes between healthy human individuals. Only CD45RO-negative cells positively selected for CCR7 counted as naive CD8 cells, so terminally differentiated effector memory CD45RA+ cells were excluded. Repertoires were generated with immunoSEQ multiplex PCR, while TCRdb's copy carries only in-frame clones and drops some. This table holds 1.5 million to 2.5 million clones, about 94% found once. The specimen sequenced was naive CD8+ T cells sorted from blood. The receptor set was obtained from a young man in good health.

The chain joins TRBV5-6 to TRBJ2-7, with 8 bases aligning to TRBD1. Germline CDR1 reads SGHDT; CDR2 reads YYEEEE. The CDR3 extends over 15 amino acids. J was trimmed by 3 bases and V by 2 bases; bases with no gene match: 7. The CDR3 loop reads CASSFYRGNLYEQYF. CDR3 DNA: TGTGCCAGCAGCTTTTACAGGGGGAACCTCTACGAGCAGTACTTC.

This clone is a singleton in its sample. This sequence joins TRBV5-6 and TRBJ2-7; possibly TRBD1 for D (5 bases). CDR1 and CDR2 from the germline V gene are SGHDT and YYEEEE. The CDR3 sequence is 14 residues long. V was pared by 4 bases and J by 2 bases, with 13 bases between. CDR3 region: CASSATWGPYEQYF. The CDR3 DNA sequence: TGTGCCAGCAGCGCCACCTGGGGCCCCTACGAGCAGTACTTC.

V is TRBV9 and J is TRBJ2-7, with TRBD2 matching 9 bases. The CDR3 covers 14 residues. Germline V gene lookup returns CDR1 SGDLS and CDR2 YYNGEE. Trimming took 3 bases from V and 6 from J; bases not matched to a gene: 7. The CDR3 bases are TGTGCCAGCAGCGACGGGACTAGCTTTGCCGAGCAGTACTTC. Protein sequence: CASSDGTSFAEQYF.

The chain recombines TRBV30 with TRBJ2-5; D is possibly TRBD1 (6 bases). This CDR3 has 14 amino acids. CDR1 is GTSNPN and CDR2 is SVGIG in the germline V gene (reference sequence). The ends were cut back, 1 base at V and 1 base at J, with 10 bases in the middle. CDR3 coding DNA: TGTGCCTGGAGTGACTACAGGGTCCAAGAGACCCAGTACTTC. Protein product: CAWSDYRVQETQYF.

Remarks on this clone: Other DNA sequences in the same sample also yield this CDR3. V and J are TRBV4-3 and TRBJ2-7; no clear D gene. V lost 1 base, J lost 1 base, and 8 bases lay in between. Germline V CDR1 and CDR2: LGHNA, YSLEER. The CDR3 totals 14 residues. The chain's CDR3 is CASSQGYPSYEQYF. The DNA of the CDR3 is TGCGCCAGCAGCCAAGGCTACCCATCCTACGAGCAGTACTTC.

The V call is TRBV19, the J call TRBJ2-1, with 9 bases aligning to TRBD2. V lost 5 bases, J lost 5 bases, and 7 bases stayed unmatched. The CDR3 extends over 15 amino acids. The V gene's germline CDR1 is LNHDA and CDR2 SQIVND (reference sequence). CDR3 nucleotide sequence: TGTGCCAGTAGTCCCCCGAGCGGGAGGCACAATGAGCAGTTCTTC. Translation: CASSPPSGRHNEQFF.

The chain is built from TRBV19 and TRBJ2-7; 8 bases line up with TRBD1. The CDR3 sequence is 18 residues long. Germline V gene data show CDR1 as LNHDA and CDR2 as SQIVND (reference sequence). Trimming cost V 1 base and J 4 bases; bases outside gene matches: 15. CDR3 loop: CASSIGQGADLLSYEQYF. The CDR3 bases are TGTGCCAGTAGTATAGGGCAGGGGGCTGATCTTCTATCGTACGAGCAGTACTTC.

The chain uses TRBV30 and TRBJ1-2, with a possible D match to TRBD1 (6 bases). Germline lookup yields CDR1 GTSNPN and CDR2 SVGIG (reference sequence). The CDR3 is made up of 15 amino acids. V lost 3 bases to trimming and J lost 4 bases, with 18 bases between them. For the CDR3, the DNA is TGTGCCTGGAGCCCCCCGAGGGGGACGGGCTATGGCTACACCTTC. Translation: CAWSPPRGTGYGYTF.

This sequence joins TRBV7-9 and TRBJ2-7, with 11 bases aligning to TRBD2. Germline CDR1 SEHNR, CDR2 FQNEAQ (reference sequence). Trimming took 1 base from V and 0 from J; bases not matched to a gene: 2. The length of the CDR3 is 16 residues. This CDR3 reads CASSLVGLADSYEQYF. DNA for the CDR3: TGTGCCAGCAGCTTAGTGGGACTAGCGGACTCCTACGAGCAGTACTTC.

The V gene is TRBV5-5, the J gene TRBJ2-5; no definite D call. CDR1 and CDR2 from the germline V gene are SGHKS and YYEKEE (reference sequence). The CDR3 length is 15 residues. V dropped 5 bases and J dropped 4 bases, with 18 bases sitting between them. CDR3 region: CASRLPSSPPETQYF. The CDR3 region has the DNA TGTGCCAGCAGGCTTCCAAGCAGTCCTCCAGAGACCCAGTACTTC.

In the case of this clone: The same CDR3 can be traced to other DNA sequences in this sample. The chain carries TRBV27 and TRBJ2-5; 9 bases are shared with TRBD1. There are 14 residues in the CDR3. Per germline, CDR1 MNHEY and CDR2 SMNVEV (reference sequence). V lost 3 bases and J lost 5; bases outside the gene matches: 4. CDR3 in amino acids: CASSFTGGAETQYF. DNA of the CDR3: TGTGCCAGCAGTTTTACAGGGGGCGCGGAGACCCAGTACTTC.

The rearrangement links TRBV28 to TRBJ2-1; D call uncertain. V dropped 7 bases and J dropped 0 bases, with 16 bases sitting between them. Germline values: CDR1 MDHEN, CDR2 SYDVKM. This CDR3 is 16 amino acids long. The CDR3 DNA reads as TGTGCCAGCAATCGAGCCGGTGCGAGCTCCTACAATGAGCAGTTCTTC. It encodes CASNRAGASSYNEQFF.

The V and J genes are TRBV7-9 and TRBJ1-2, with TRBD1 matching over 12 bases. The CDR3 contains 18 residues. The germline V gene encodes CDR1 SEHNR and CDR2 FQNEAQ (reference sequence). Trimming cost V 3 bases and J 7 bases; bases outside gene matches: 15. The CDR3 nucleotides read TGTGCCAGCAGCTTGGATCCGGGACAGGGGGCGCGAGGGCCTGGCTACACCTTC. Amino acid sequence: CASSLDPGQGARGPGYTF.

V usage is TRBV4-3 and J usage is TRBJ1-1, with D maybe TRBD1 (5 bases). V dropped 4 bases and J dropped 3 bases, with 18 bases sitting between them. CDR1 and CDR2 (germline): LGHNA, YSLEER. The CDR3 consists of 16 residues. CDR3 sequence (DNA): TGCGCCAGCAGCCCTTACAGTGGGGGGAGCGACACTGAAGCTTTCTTT. As protein: CASSPYSGGSDTEAFF.

The chain carries TRBV9 and TRBJ1-4; a weak D match, TRBD1 (6 bases). Germline V gene lookup returns CDR1 SGDLS and CDR2 YYNGEE. The CDR3 has 15 residues. The V gene lost 4 bases and the J gene lost 0 bases, with 10 bases spanning the gap. In DNA, the CDR3 is TGTGCCAGCAGCCAAGGGGGGGCAACTAATGAAAAACTGTTTTTT. It translates to CASSQGGATNEKLFF.

The genes are TRBV27 and TRBJ1-2; 7 bases map to TRBD1. Trimming at V came to 1 base and at J to 4 bases, leaving 12 bases not matched to a gene. Per germline, CDR1 MNHEY and CDR2 SMNVEV (reference sequence). This CDR3 comprises 17 residues. The DNA for the CDR3 is TGTGCCAGCAGTTTATACTCCGGACAGGCAGGTGGCTATGGCTACACCTTC. Translation: CASSLYSGQAGGYGYTF.

V and J are TRBV12-5 and TRBJ2-2; 12 bases fit TRBD2. Trimming removed 7 bases from V and 5 bases from J; junction bases left unmatched: 5. Germline V gene sequence: CDR1 LGHNT, CDR2 FRNRAP. The CDR3 has 15 amino acids. The CDR3 bases are TGTGCTAGTGCCACTACTAGCGGGAGGACCGGGGAGCTGTTTTTT. Amino acids: CASATTSGRTGELFF.

The chain combines TRBV5-1 with TRBJ2-2; TRBD1 might be the D (5 bases). V was shortened by 4 bases and J by 3 bases, with 13 bases between the two germline ends. CDR3 size: 15 residues. The germline V gene encodes CDR1 SGHRS and CDR2 YFSETQ. CDR3 nucleotide sequence: TGCGCCAGCAGCCACGTGACAGATTACACCGGGGAGCTGTTTTTT. It is translated as CASSHVTDYTGELFF.